This T cell receptor (beta chain) appears in the sequencing data of a study of blood T cell repertoires in COVID-19. Study summary: The cDNA or gDNA used as material had been derived from T cells, B-cell-depleted T cells, or PBMCs.

The assay was immunoSEQ multiplex PCR, and TCRdb's table has in-frame clones only and misses some. This sample carries about 190,000 clones, less than 85% of them seen once, and the ten largest clones take about 10%. Germline V gene sequence: CDR1 SGDLS, CDR2 YYNGEE. This CDR3 spans 14 amino acids. Trimming pared 0 bases from V and 7 bases from J, leaving 14 bases between. This chain joins TRBV9 and TRBJ2-7, with D maybe TRBD2 (5 bases). Sequenced sample: peripheral blood. This receptor was taken from a woman older than 75 with active or convalescent COVID-19. The CDR3 spells CASSVDGNREEQYF. CDR3 nucleotides: TGTGCCAGCAGCGTAGACGGGAATCGGGAAGAGCAGTACTTC.